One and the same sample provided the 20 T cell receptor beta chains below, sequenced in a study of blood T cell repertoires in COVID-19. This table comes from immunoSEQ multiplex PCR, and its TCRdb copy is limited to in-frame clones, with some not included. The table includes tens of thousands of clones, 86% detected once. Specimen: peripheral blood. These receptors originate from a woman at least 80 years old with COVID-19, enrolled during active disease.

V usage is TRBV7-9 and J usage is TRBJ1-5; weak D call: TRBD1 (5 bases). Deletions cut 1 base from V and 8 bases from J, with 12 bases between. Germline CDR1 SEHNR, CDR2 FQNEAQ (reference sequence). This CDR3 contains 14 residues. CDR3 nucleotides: TGTGCCAGCAGCTTAGGTGGGGGGATGGAGCCCCAGCATTTT. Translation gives CASSLGGGMEPQHF.

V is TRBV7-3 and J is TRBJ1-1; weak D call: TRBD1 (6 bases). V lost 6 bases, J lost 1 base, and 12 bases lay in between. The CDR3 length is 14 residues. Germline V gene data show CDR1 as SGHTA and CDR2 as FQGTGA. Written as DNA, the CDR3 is TGTGCCAGCAGTCCAGGGGACCGGAACACTGAAGCTTTCTTT. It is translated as CASSPGDRNTEAFF.

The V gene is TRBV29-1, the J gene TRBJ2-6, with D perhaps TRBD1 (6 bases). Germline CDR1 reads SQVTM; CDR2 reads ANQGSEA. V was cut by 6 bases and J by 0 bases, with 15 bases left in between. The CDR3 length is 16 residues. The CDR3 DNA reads TGCAGCGTCGAGGCAGGGGTCTTCTCTGGGGCCAACGTCCTGACTTTC. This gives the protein CSVEAGVFSGANVLTF.

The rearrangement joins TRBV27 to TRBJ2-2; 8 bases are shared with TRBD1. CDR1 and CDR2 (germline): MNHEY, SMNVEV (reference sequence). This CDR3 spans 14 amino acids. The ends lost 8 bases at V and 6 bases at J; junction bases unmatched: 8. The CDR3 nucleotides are TGTGCCAGCTCTGGACAGGGAGTTTCCGGGGAGCTGTTTTTT. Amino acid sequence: CASSGQGVSGELFF.

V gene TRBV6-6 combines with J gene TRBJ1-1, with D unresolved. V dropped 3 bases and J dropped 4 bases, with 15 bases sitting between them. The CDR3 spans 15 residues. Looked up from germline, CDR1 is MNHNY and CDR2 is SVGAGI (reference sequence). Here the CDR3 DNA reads TGTGCCAGCAGTTATCCCGGGATCAGCATCACTGAAGCTTTCTTT. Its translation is CASSYPGISITEAFF.

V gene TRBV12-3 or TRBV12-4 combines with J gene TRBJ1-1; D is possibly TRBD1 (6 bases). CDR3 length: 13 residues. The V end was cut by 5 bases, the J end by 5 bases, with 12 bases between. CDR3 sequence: CASSPTGRTEAFF. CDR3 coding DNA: TGTGCCAGCAGTCCGACAGGCCGGACTGAAGCTTTCTTT.

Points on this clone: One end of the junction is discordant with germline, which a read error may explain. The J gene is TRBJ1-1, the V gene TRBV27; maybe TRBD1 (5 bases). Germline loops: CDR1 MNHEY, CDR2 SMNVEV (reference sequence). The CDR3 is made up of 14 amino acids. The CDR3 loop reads CASSLSTAPRKAFF. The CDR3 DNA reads TGTGCCAGCAGCTTATCGACAGCGCCTAGAAAAGCTTTCTTT.

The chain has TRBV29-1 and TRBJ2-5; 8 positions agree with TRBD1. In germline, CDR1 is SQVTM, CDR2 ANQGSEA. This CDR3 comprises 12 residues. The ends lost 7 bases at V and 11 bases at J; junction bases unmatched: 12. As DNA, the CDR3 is TGCAGCGGGGGTTCCGGGACAGGAGATCAGTACTTC. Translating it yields CSGGSGTGDQYF.

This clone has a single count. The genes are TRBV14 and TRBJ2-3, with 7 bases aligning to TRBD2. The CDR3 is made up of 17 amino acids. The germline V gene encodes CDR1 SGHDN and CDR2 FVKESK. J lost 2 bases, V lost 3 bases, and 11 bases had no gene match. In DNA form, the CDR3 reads TGTGCCAGCAGCCAGCAGTCTGGACTAGGCCACACAGATACGCAGTATTTT. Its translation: CASSQQSGLGHTDTQYF.

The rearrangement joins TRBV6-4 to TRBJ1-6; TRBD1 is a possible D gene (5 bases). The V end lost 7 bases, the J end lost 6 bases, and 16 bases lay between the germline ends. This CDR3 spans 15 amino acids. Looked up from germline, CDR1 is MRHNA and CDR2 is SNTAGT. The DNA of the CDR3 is TGTGCCAGCAAGCCGACAACAGGAATTAATTCACCCCTCCACTTT. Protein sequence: CASKPTTGINSPLHF.

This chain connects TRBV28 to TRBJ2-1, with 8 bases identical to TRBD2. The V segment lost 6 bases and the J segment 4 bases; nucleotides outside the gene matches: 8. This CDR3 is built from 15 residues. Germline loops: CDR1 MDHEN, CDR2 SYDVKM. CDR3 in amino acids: CASSWSGSAYNEQFF. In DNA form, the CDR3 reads TGTGCCAGCAGCTGGAGCGGGAGCGCGTACAATGAGCAGTTCTTC.

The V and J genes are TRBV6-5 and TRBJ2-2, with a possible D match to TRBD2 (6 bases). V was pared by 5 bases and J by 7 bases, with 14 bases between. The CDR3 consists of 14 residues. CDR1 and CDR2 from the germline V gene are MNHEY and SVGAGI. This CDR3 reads CASSTLSGSGELFF. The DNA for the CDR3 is TGTGCCAGCAGTACCCTCTCCGGGAGCGGGGAGCTGTTTTTT.

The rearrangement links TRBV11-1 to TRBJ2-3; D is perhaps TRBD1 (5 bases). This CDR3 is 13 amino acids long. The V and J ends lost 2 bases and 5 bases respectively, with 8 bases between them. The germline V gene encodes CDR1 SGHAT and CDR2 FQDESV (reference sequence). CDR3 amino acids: CASSLTGIDTQYF. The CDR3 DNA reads TGTGCCAGCAGCTTAACAGGAATAGATACGCAGTATTTT.

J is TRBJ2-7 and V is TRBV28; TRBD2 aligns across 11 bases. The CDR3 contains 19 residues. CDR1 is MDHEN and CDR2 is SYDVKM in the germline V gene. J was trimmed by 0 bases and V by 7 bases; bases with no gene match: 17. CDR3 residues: CASTQGGASGRLSSYEQYF. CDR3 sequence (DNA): TGTGCCAGCACCCAGGGTGGGGCTAGCGGGAGGCTAAGCTCCTACGAGCAGTACTTC.

CDR3 DNA sequence: TGTGCCAGCAGTAGCCCCAGGGCTAACTATGGCTACACCTTC. Protein sequence: CASSSPRANYGYTF. The chain couples TRBV6-6 to TRBJ1-2; tentatively, D is TRBD1 (5 bases). Germline assignment: CDR1 MNHNY and CDR2 SVGAGI (reference sequence). Trimming shortened V by 5 bases and J by 0 bases, and 10 bases separated the two germline ends. The CDR3 covers 14 residues.

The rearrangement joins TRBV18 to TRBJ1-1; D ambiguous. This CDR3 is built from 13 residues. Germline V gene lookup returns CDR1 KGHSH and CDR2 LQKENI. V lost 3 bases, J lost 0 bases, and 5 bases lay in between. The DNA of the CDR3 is TGTGCCAGCTCACCCACAGTGAACACTGAAGCTTTCTTT. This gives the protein CASSPTVNTEAFF.

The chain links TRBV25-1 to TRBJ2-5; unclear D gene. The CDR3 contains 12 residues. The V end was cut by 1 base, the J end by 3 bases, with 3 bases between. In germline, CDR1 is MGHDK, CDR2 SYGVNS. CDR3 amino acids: CASSESKETQYF. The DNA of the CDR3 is TGTGCCAGCAGTGAATCTAAAGAGACCCAGTACTTC.

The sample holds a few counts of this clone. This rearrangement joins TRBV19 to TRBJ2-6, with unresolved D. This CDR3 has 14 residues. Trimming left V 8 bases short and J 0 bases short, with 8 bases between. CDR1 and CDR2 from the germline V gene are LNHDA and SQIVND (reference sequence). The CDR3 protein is CASELFSGANVLTF. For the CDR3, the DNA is TGTGCCAGTGAGCTATTCTCTGGGGCCAACGTCCTGACTTTC. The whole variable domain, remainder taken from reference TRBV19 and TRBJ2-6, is DGGITQSPKYLFRKEGQNVTLSCEQNLNHDAMYWYRQDPGQGLRLIYYSQIVNDFQKGDIAEGYSVSREKKESFPLTVTSAQKNPTAFYLCASELFSGANVLTFGAGSRLTVL.

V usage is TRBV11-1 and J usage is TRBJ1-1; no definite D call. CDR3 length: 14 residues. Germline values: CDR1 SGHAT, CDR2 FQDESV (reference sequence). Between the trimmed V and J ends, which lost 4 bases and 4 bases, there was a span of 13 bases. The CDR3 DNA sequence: TGTGCCAGCAGCTCGAAGATAAAGAGCACTGAAGCTTTCTTT. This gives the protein CASSSKIKSTEAFF.

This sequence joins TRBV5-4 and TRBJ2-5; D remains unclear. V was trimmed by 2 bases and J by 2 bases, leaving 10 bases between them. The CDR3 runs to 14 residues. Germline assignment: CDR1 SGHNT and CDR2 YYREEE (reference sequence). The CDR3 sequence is CASSLVLRQETQYF. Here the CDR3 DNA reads TGTGCCAGCAGCTTAGTTCTAAGACAAGAGACCCAGTACTTC. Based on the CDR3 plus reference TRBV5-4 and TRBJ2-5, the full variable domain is ETGVTQSPTHLIKTRGQQVTLRCSSQSGHNTVSWYQQALGQGPQFIFQYYREEENGRGNFPPRFSGLQFPNYSSELNVNALELDDSALYLCASSLVLRQETQYFGPGTRLLVL.